A selection of T cell receptor beta chains follows, all from one sample in a study of human T cells and chemical hapten exposure. A single record per CDR3 protein comes from TCRdb applying MiXCR to the RACE reads. The sample includes about 250,000 distinct CDR3 sequences, roughly 8% of them seen just once. The material was whole blood, obtained in connection with sensitization to the hapten diphenylcyclopropenone (DPC). The receptors shown here come from a man aged 18 to 29 with alopecia areata. Some clones in this sample may be carry-over from other donors' samples. Each CDR3 is given with its conserved first and last residue. A D gene is named only where the DNA matches it firmly. Size is omitted from some rows. Given values are once, few, many or a class for expanded clones.

abundance: -
v_gene: TRBV4-3
j_gene: TRBJ1-2
d_gene: -
CDR3nt: TGCGCCAGCAGCCAAGTAGAGGGGAACTATGGCTACACCTTC
CDR3aa: CASSQVEGNYGYTF

abundance: -
v_gene: TRBV12-3/TRBV12-4
j_gene: TRBJ2-3
d_gene: -
CDR3nt: TGTGCCAGCAGTTTCTTTGCGGGTACTAGCACAGATACGCAGTATTTT
CDR3aa: CASSFFAGTSTDTQYF

abundance: -
v_gene: TRBV12-3/TRBV12-4
j_gene: TRBJ1-1
d_gene: -
CDR3nt: TGTGCCAGCACTTCACTAGTTACTGAAGCTTTCTTC
CDR3aa: CASTSLVTEAFF

abundance: few
v_gene: TRBV29-1
j_gene: TRBJ1-2
d_gene: -
CDR3nt: TGCAGCGTCACCGGTAGCCCGGGGGTTTATGGCTACACCTTC
CDR3aa: CSVTGSPGVYGYTF

abundance: many
v_gene: TRBV7-9
j_gene: TRBJ1-1
d_gene: TRBD1
CDR3nt: TGTGCCAGCAGCTTGACAGGGGGCAGGTCAGATGAAGCTTTCTTT
CDR3aa: CASSLTGGRSDEAFF

abundance: many
v_gene: TRBV7-2
j_gene: TRBJ2-5
d_gene: -
CDR3nt: TGTGCCAGCAGCCCTGGACTAAAGCTAGAGACCCAGTACTTC
CDR3aa: CASSPGLKLETQYF

abundance: few
v_gene: TRBV20-1
j_gene: TRBJ2-1
d_gene: TRBD2
CDR3nt: TGCAGTGCTGGCCCGGGACTAGCGGGGATCCTTAATGAGCAGTTCTTC
CDR3aa: CSAGPGLAGILNEQFF

abundance: few
v_gene: TRBV14
j_gene: TRBJ1-4
d_gene: -
CDR3nt: TGTGCCAGCAGCCAAGTGGGACTGTTTTTT
CDR3aa: CASSQVGLFF

abundance: few
v_gene: TRBV4-3
j_gene: TRBJ2-3
d_gene: -
CDR3nt: TGCGCCAGCAGCCAAGATCATGGAGATACGCAGTATTTT
CDR3aa: CASSQDHGDTQYF

abundance: few
v_gene: TRBV6-2/TRBV6-3
j_gene: TRBJ2-7
d_gene: -
CDR3nt: TGTGCCAGCACCTCGGGGCTCGAGCAGTACTTC
CDR3aa: CASTSGLEQYF

abundance: -
v_gene: TRBV5-1
j_gene: TRBJ2-1
d_gene: TRBD2
CDR3nt: TGCGCCAGCAGCTTCCAGGGACTAGCGGGGGCGGGGAATGAGCAGTTCTTC
CDR3aa: CASSFQGLAGAGNEQFF

abundance: -
v_gene: TRBV18
j_gene: TRBJ1-2
d_gene: TRBD1
CDR3nt: TGTGCCAGCTCACCGATCCTGACAGGGAGCTATGGCTACACCTTC
CDR3aa: CASSPILTGSYGYTF

abundance: -
v_gene: TRBV29-1
j_gene: TRBJ1-1
d_gene: -
CDR3nt: TGCAGCGTAGCATCGCCCAGACCTATGAACACTGAAGCTTTCTTT
CDR3aa: CSVASPRPMNTEAFF

abundance: -
v_gene: TRBV7-3
j_gene: TRBJ2-1
d_gene: -
CDR3nt: TGTGCCAGCAGCCTCCTACCGAGCTCCTACAATGAGCAGTTCTTC
CDR3aa: CASSLLPSSYNEQFF

abundance: -
v_gene: TRBV7-2
j_gene: TRBJ1-2
d_gene: -
CDR3nt: TGTGCACTAGGGGCAGGCTATGGCTACACCTTC
CDR3aa: CALGAGYGYTF

abundance: few
v_gene: TRBV3-1
j_gene: TRBJ2-2
d_gene: TRBD2
CDR3nt: TGTGCCAGCAGCCAAATCCGCGGGGGAAGCACCGGGGAGCTGTTTTTT
CDR3aa: CASSQIRGGSTGELFF

abundance: few
v_gene: TRBV3-1
j_gene: TRBJ1-6
d_gene: -
CDR3nt: TGTGCCAGCAGCCAGAACCTTCATGGATCACCCCTCCACTTT
CDR3aa: CASSQNLHGSPLHF

abundance: few
v_gene: TRBV20-1
j_gene: TRBJ2-2
d_gene: -
CDR3nt: TGCAGTGCTAGAAGGGGAACCGGGGAGCTGTTTTTT
CDR3aa: CSARRGTGELFF

abundance: few
v_gene: TRBV9
j_gene: TRBJ1-6
d_gene: -
CDR3nt: TGTGCCAGCAGCGTAGACGGGGAAAATTCACCCCTCCACTTT
CDR3aa: CASSVDGENSPLHF

abundance: few
v_gene: TRBV27
j_gene: TRBJ1-5
d_gene: TRBD1
CDR3nt: TGTGCCAGCAGTTTCGCCTACAGGGGTGGCAATCAGCCCCAGCATTTT
CDR3aa: CASSFAYRGGNQPQHF

abundance: few
v_gene: TRBV24-1
j_gene: TRBJ2-1
d_gene: TRBD1
CDR3nt: TGTGCCACCAGTGATCGGGACAGGGGGCGGGTCGATGAGCAGTTCTTC
CDR3aa: CATSDRDRGRVDEQFF

abundance: -
v_gene: TRBV4-3
j_gene: TRBJ2-3
d_gene: TRBD2
CDR3nt: TGCGCCAGCAGCCAAGAGGGCGGGGGGCTCGGCACAGATACGCAGTATTTT
CDR3aa: CASSQEGGGLGTDTQYF

abundance: -
v_gene: TRBV12-3/TRBV12-4
j_gene: TRBJ1-3
d_gene: -
CDR3nt: TGTGTCAGCAGTTCCCGGATGAGCTCTGGAAACACCATATATTTT
CDR3aa: CVSSSRMSSGNTIYF

abundance: few
v_gene: TRBV6-9
j_gene: TRBJ1-4
d_gene: -
CDR3nt: TGTGCCAGCCTCGGGGGTTCCAATGAAAAACTGTTTTTT
CDR3aa: CASLGGSNEKLFF

abundance: many
v_gene: TRBV5-1
j_gene: TRBJ2-3
d_gene: -
CDR3nt: TGTGCCAGCAGCTTAGCGACAGATACGCAGTATTTT
CDR3aa: CASSLATDTQYF

abundance: many
v_gene: TRBV6-2/TRBV6-3
j_gene: TRBJ2-2
d_gene: TRBD1
CDR3nt: TGTGCCAGCAGGGCAGGGGGCAGTGCCGGGGAGCTGTTTTTT
CDR3aa: CASRAGGSAGELFF

abundance: -
v_gene: TRBV20-1
j_gene: TRBJ2-2
d_gene: -
CDR3nt: TGCAGTGCTAGAGATCTATACAGTACCGGGGAGCTGTTTTTT
CDR3aa: CSARDLYSTGELFF

abundance: -
v_gene: TRBV18
j_gene: TRBJ1-1
d_gene: -
CDR3nt: TGTGCCAGCTCACCGACGGAACGGGTAATGAACACTGAAGCTTTCTTT
CDR3aa: CASSPTERVMNTEAFF

abundance: -
v_gene: TRBV7-6
j_gene: TRBJ2-2
d_gene: TRBD1
CDR3nt: TGTGCCAGCAGCTTGGGTGGGACAGGTTGGAACACCGGGGAGCTGTTTTTT
CDR3aa: CASSLGGTGWNTGELFF

abundance: many
v_gene: TRBV28
j_gene: TRBJ2-7
d_gene: -
CDR3nt: TGTGCCAGCAGAAGGGGGGGTACCCACGAGCAGTACTTC
CDR3aa: CASRRGGTHEQYF

abundance: -
v_gene: TRBV6-5
j_gene: TRBJ2-4
d_gene: -
CDR3nt: TGTGCCAGCCGTCACATCACAACAGGATCGGCCAAAAACATTCAGTACTTC
CDR3aa: CASRHITTGSAKNIQYF

abundance: -
v_gene: TRBV28
j_gene: TRBJ2-7
d_gene: -
CDR3nt: TGTGCCAGCAGTTTCCGGAGACAGTCCTACGAGCAGTACTTC
CDR3aa: CASSFRRQSYEQYF

abundance: many
v_gene: TRBV4-2
j_gene: TRBJ1-1
d_gene: TRBD1
CDR3nt: TGTGCCAGCAGCCAAGGTCAGGGGGCGCTGGGGAACACTGAAGCTTTCTTT
CDR3aa: CASSQGQGALGNTEAFF

abundance: many
v_gene: TRBV3-1
j_gene: TRBJ2-4
d_gene: TRBD2
CDR3nt: TGTGCCAGCAGCCAAGATGGGCTAGCGGGGGTGGTGTTGTACTTC
CDR3aa: CASSQDGLAGVVLYF

abundance: many
v_gene: TRBV7-3
j_gene: TRBJ1-1
d_gene: -
CDR3nt: TGTGCCAGCAGCCCCCCGAACACTGAAGCTTTCTTT
CDR3aa: CASSPPNTEAFF

abundance: few
v_gene: TRBV6-5
j_gene: TRBJ1-3
d_gene: -
CDR3nt: TGTGCCAGCAGTTACACACGGACCGTCTCTGGAAACACCATATATTTT
CDR3aa: CASSYTRTVSGNTIYF

abundance: few
v_gene: TRBV20-1
j_gene: TRBJ1-6
d_gene: -
CDR3nt: TGCAGTGCTAGAGAAATAGTTTATAATTCACCCCTCCACTTT
CDR3aa: CSAREIVYNSPLHF

abundance: few
v_gene: TRBV6-6
j_gene: TRBJ1-1
d_gene: -
CDR3nt: TGTGCCAGCAGTTACCCGAAGGGGGGCGCGAACACTGAAGCTTTCTTT
CDR3aa: CASSYPKGGANTEAFF

abundance: few
v_gene: TRBV12-3/TRBV12-4
j_gene: TRBJ2-2
d_gene: -
CDR3nt: TGTGCCAGCAGTTTGGGTAGGGAGCTGTTTTTT
CDR3aa: CASSLGRELFF

abundance: many
v_gene: TRBV7-9
j_gene: TRBJ2-7
d_gene: -
CDR3nt: TGTGCCAGCAGCTTAGGGGGCCACGAGCAGTACTTC
CDR3aa: CASSLGGHEQYF

abundance: many
v_gene: TRBV12-3/TRBV12-4
j_gene: TRBJ1-5
d_gene: -
CDR3nt: TGTGCCAGCAGTTCCCATCAGCCCCAGCATTTT
CDR3aa: CASSSHQPQHF

abundance: -
v_gene: TRBV5-1
j_gene: TRBJ2-3
d_gene: TRBD2
CDR3nt: TGCGCCAGCAGCTCAGAGGTCCTAGCGGGCACAGATACGCAGTATTTT
CDR3aa: CASSSEVLAGTDTQYF

abundance: few
v_gene: TRBV29-1
j_gene: TRBJ2-3
d_gene: -
CDR3nt: TGCAGCGCAGGGGCGGGGTGGGCGTCGGATACGCAGTATTTT
CDR3aa: CSAGAGWASDTQYF

abundance: -
v_gene: TRBV20-1
j_gene: TRBJ2-7
d_gene: -
CDR3nt: TGCAGTGCTAGATACCAAAGTACCTACGAGCAGTACTTC
CDR3aa: CSARYQSTYEQYF

abundance: few
v_gene: TRBV5-6
j_gene: TRBJ1-1
d_gene: -
CDR3nt: TGTGCCAGCAGCGGAACGGGTCTGAGAACTGAAGCTTTCTTT
CDR3aa: CASSGTGLRTEAFF

abundance: -
v_gene: TRBV7-2
j_gene: TRBJ1-2
d_gene: -
CDR3nt: TGTGCCAGCAGCTCGTGGCCACGAGGGGTAGACTATGGCTACACCTTC
CDR3aa: CASSSWPRGVDYGYTF

abundance: few
v_gene: TRBV20-1
j_gene: TRBJ1-1
d_gene: TRBD1
CDR3nt: TGCAGTGCGCAGCTAACAGGGGACGCGGCAGCTTTCTTT
CDR3aa: CSAQLTGDAAAFF

abundance: many
v_gene: TRBV5-1
j_gene: TRBJ1-1
d_gene: TRBD1
CDR3nt: TGCGCCAGCAGCCGGACAGGGGGCAACACTGAAGCTTTCTTT
CDR3aa: CASSRTGGNTEAFF

abundance: -
v_gene: TRBV6-5
j_gene: TRBJ2-7
d_gene: -
CDR3nt: TGTGCCAGCAGTGTCTCGGGGCGACAGGTCTACGAGCAGTACTTC
CDR3aa: CASSVSGRQVYEQYF

abundance: -
v_gene: TRBV6-1
j_gene: TRBJ2-5
d_gene: TRBD1
CDR3nt: TGTGCCAGCAGTGAATTTCGAACAGGGGTTCTAGAGACCCAGTACTTC
CDR3aa: CASSEFRTGVLETQYF

abundance: few
v_gene: TRBV29-1
j_gene: TRBJ2-4
d_gene: TRBD1
CDR3nt: TGCAGCGTTGAACTTCGGGATCTGAGCCGGGACAGGGACCTACTAGCCAAAAACATTCAGTACTTC
CDR3aa: CSVELRDLSRDRDLLAKNIQYF

abundance: -
v_gene: TRBV11-2
j_gene: TRBJ1-1
d_gene: -
CDR3nt: TGTGCCAGCAGCTTATCGTGGCGCAGGGCGAACACTGAAGCTTTCTTT
CDR3aa: CASSLSWRRANTEAFF

abundance: few
v_gene: TRBV5-1
j_gene: TRBJ2-3
d_gene: TRBD1
CDR3nt: TGCGCCAGCAGCTTATCCCCAGGGGGAGGCACAGATACGCAGTATTTT
CDR3aa: CASSLSPGGGTDTQYF

abundance: many
v_gene: TRBV3-1
j_gene: TRBJ1-1
d_gene: -
CDR3nt: TGTGCCAGCAGCCAACCGATCGAACCGGGGAACACTGAAGCTTTCTTT
CDR3aa: CASSQPIEPGNTEAFF

abundance: few
v_gene: TRBV5-1
j_gene: TRBJ1-1
d_gene: -
CDR3nt: TGCGCCAGCAGCTTTTCGATAAAGGGGACTGAAGCTTTCTTT
CDR3aa: CASSFSIKGTEAFF

abundance: few
v_gene: TRBV4-2
j_gene: TRBJ2-1
d_gene: -
CDR3nt: TGTGCCAGCAGCCAAGGGGCAGGAGACCCTAGAGGGCAGTTCTTC
CDR3aa: CASSQGAGDPRGQFF

abundance: few
v_gene: TRBV5-1
j_gene: TRBJ1-4
d_gene: TRBD1
CDR3nt: TGCGCCAGCAGCCCGGGACAGAATAATGAAAAACTGTTTTTT
CDR3aa: CASSPGQNNEKLFF